The rows below give T cell receptor beta chains drawn from one sample of a study of T cells in Graves' hyperthyroidism and ophthalmopathy. One entry per CDR3 protein results from TCRdb running MiXCR on the multiplex PCR reads. The table has more than 550,000 distinct CDR3 sequences, 15% to 20% seen once. Sequencing was carried out using blood. The receptors were sampled from a man aged 45-65 years with Graves' hyperthyroidism. Both conserved end residues are part of each CDR3. Each record gives: clone size, J gene, V gene, D gene, CDR3 DNA, CDR3 protein. D genes are given only for firm matches. For some rows the clone size is stated as once, few or many, or as a class when expanded; others skip it.

clone_size: few; j_call: TRBJ2-3; v_call: TRBV4-1; d_call: TRBD1; cdr3_nt: TGCGCCAGCAGCCAAGATTTGGACAGGGCACGAGCGGATACGCAGTATTTT; cdr3_aa: CASSQDLDRARADTQYF
clone_size: few; j_call: TRBJ2-3; v_call: TRBV18; d_call: TRBD2; cdr3_nt: TGTGCCAGCTCACCACGGCTGAGATTAGCGGGAGGGAGCACAGATACGCAGTATTTT; cdr3_aa: CASSPRLRLAGGSTDTQYF
clone_size: many; j_call: TRBJ2-3; v_call: TRBV29-1; d_call: NA; cdr3_nt: TGCAGCGTTCGGCTAACCACAGATACGCAGTATTTT; cdr3_aa: CSVRLTTDTQYF
clone_size: NA; j_call: TRBJ2-1; v_call: TRBV7-2; d_call: TRBD2; cdr3_nt: TGTGCCAGCAGCCCTAGACAGGACCCCGGGACTAGTGACAATGAGCAGTTCTTC; cdr3_aa: CASSPRQDPGTSDNEQFF
clone_size: many; j_call: TRBJ2-7; v_call: TRBV20-1; d_call: TRBD1; cdr3_nt: TGCAGTGCTAGACTCCCAATTTGGACAGGATCATACGAGCAGTACTTC; cdr3_aa: CSARLPIWTGSYEQYF
clone_size: NA; j_call: TRBJ1-5; v_call: TRBV15; d_call: TRBD1; cdr3_nt: TGTGCCACCAGTCTGGGACAGGGTCGTCAGCCCCAGCATTTT; cdr3_aa: CATSLGQGRQPQHF
clone_size: NA; j_call: TRBJ2-5; v_call: TRBV6-5; d_call: NA; cdr3_nt: TGTGCCAGCAGTTACTCGGCCGGCCAAGAGACCCAGTACTTC; cdr3_aa: CASSYSAGQETQYF
clone_size: NA; j_call: TRBJ2-5; v_call: TRBV2; d_call: TRBD2; cdr3_nt: TGTGCCAGCAGTCGAAGGACTAGCGTGAGGGGTCAAGAGCCCCAGTACTTC; cdr3_aa: CASSRRTSVRGQEPQYF
clone_size: many; j_call: TRBJ2-1; v_call: TRBV28; d_call: NA; cdr3_nt: TGTGCCAGCAGTTCCGGGACTTTCACCTACAATGAGCAGTTCTTC; cdr3_aa: CASSSGTFTYNEQFF
clone_size: NA; j_call: TRBJ2-7; v_call: TRBV7-9; d_call: NA; cdr3_nt: TGTGCCAGCGGCTTAGGCGTGAGCTCCTACGAGCAGTACTTC; cdr3_aa: CASGLGVSSYEQYF
clone_size: NA; j_call: TRBJ1-4; v_call: TRBV4-2; d_call: NA; cdr3_nt: TGTGCCAGCAGCCAGCATAGACAGAGAGATGAAAAACTGTTTTTT; cdr3_aa: CASSQHRQRDEKLFF
clone_size: many; j_call: TRBJ2-7; v_call: TRBV7-9; d_call: NA; cdr3_nt: TGTGCCAGCAGCTTAGAGGGGGAAGAGCAGTACTTC; cdr3_aa: CASSLEGEEQYF
clone_size: NA; j_call: TRBJ1-6; v_call: TRBV10-3; d_call: NA; cdr3_nt: TGTGCCATCAGTGGGTCAGGCCCTAATTCACCCCTCCACTTT; cdr3_aa: CAISGSGPNSPLHF
clone_size: once; j_call: TRBJ2-1; v_call: TRBV7-9; d_call: TRBD2; cdr3_nt: TGTGCCAGCAGCGCGGGACTAGCGGGACTATCCGAGCAGTTCTTC; cdr3_aa: CASSAGLAGLSEQFF
clone_size: many; j_call: TRBJ2-7; v_call: TRBV10-3; d_call: NA; cdr3_nt: TGTGCCATCAGTAACTCGGACAGAAGTTTCTCCTACGAGCAGTACTTC; cdr3_aa: CAISNSDRSFSYEQYF
clone_size: few; j_call: TRBJ1-4; v_call: TRBV30; d_call: TRBD1; cdr3_nt: TGTGCCTGGCAGGGGGCTGCAACTAATGAAAAACTGTTTTTT; cdr3_aa: CAWQGAATNEKLFF
clone_size: few; j_call: TRBJ1-1; v_call: TRBV9; d_call: NA; cdr3_nt: TGTGCCAGCAGCGTGCACCGGGACCGCTCTGAATACACTGAAGCTTTCTTT; cdr3_aa: CASSVHRDRSEYTEAFF
clone_size: NA; j_call: TRBJ1-2; v_call: TRBV20-1; d_call: NA; cdr3_nt: TGCAGTGCTAGAAGAGACGAGGGTGGCTATGGCTACACCTTC; cdr3_aa: CSARRDEGGYGYTF
clone_size: NA; j_call: TRBJ2-1; v_call: TRBV3-1; d_call: TRBD2; cdr3_nt: TGTGCCAGCAGCTTCTGGTCGGGAGGGCCTGACAATGAGCAGTTCTTC; cdr3_aa: CASSFWSGGPDNEQFF
clone_size: NA; j_call: TRBJ2-7; v_call: TRBV6-1; d_call: NA; cdr3_nt: TGTGCCAGCAGTAACGGTGGGGGTAGTAGAGGCTACGAGCAGTACTTC; cdr3_aa: CASSNGGGSRGYEQYF
clone_size: NA; j_call: TRBJ2-5; v_call: TRBV13; d_call: NA; cdr3_nt: TGTGCCAGCAGCTTAGGCGTGGTGGAAGAGACCCAGTACTTC; cdr3_aa: CASSLGVVEETQYF
clone_size: many; j_call: TRBJ2-7; v_call: TRBV10-3; d_call: TRBD2; cdr3_nt: TGTGCCATCAGTGAGGTGCAAGCGGGAGACCCCGAGCAGTACTTC; cdr3_aa: CAISEVQAGDPEQYF
clone_size: once; j_call: TRBJ2-5; v_call: TRBV10-2; d_call: NA; cdr3_nt: TGCGCCAGCAGTGGCCTAGAGCAAGAGACCCAGTACTTC; cdr3_aa: CASSGLEQETQYF
clone_size: many; j_call: TRBJ2-7; v_call: TRBV20-1; d_call: TRBD2; cdr3_nt: TGCAGTGCTAGAGGTGTGACTAGCGGCGACTACGAGCAGTACTTC; cdr3_aa: CSARGVTSGDYEQYF
clone_size: few; j_call: TRBJ2-7; v_call: TRBV6-1; d_call: TRBD2; cdr3_nt: TGTGCCAGCAGCCAAAGCGGGACCCCAGACAAGCAGTACTTC; cdr3_aa: CASSQSGTPDKQYF
clone_size: many; j_call: TRBJ2-3; v_call: TRBV12-3/TRBV12-4; d_call: NA; cdr3_nt: TGTGCCAGCAGTTTAGTGCAGGGAGATACGCAGTATTTT; cdr3_aa: CASSLVQGDTQYF
clone_size: many; j_call: TRBJ2-7; v_call: TRBV9; d_call: NA; cdr3_nt: TGTGCCAGCAGCGTAGAGGGCAACGGGGCCTACGAGCAGTACTTC; cdr3_aa: CASSVEGNGAYEQYF
clone_size: many; j_call: TRBJ2-3; v_call: TRBV20-1; d_call: NA; cdr3_nt: TGCAGTGCTAGAGACCCCTCTGGCACAGATACGCAGTATTTT; cdr3_aa: CSARDPSGTDTQYF
clone_size: NA; j_call: TRBJ1-6; v_call: TRBV6-2/TRBV6-3; d_call: NA; cdr3_nt: TGTGCCAGCAGAAAGAACCTCTTCAGCTCCTATAATTCACCCCTCCACTTT; cdr3_aa: CASRKNLFSSYNSPLHF
clone_size: few; j_call: TRBJ2-4; v_call: TRBV11-2; d_call: TRBD2; cdr3_nt: TGTGCCAGCAGCTTCGGGACTAGCGGGAGACTGAACATTCAGTACTTC; cdr3_aa: CASSFGTSGRLNIQYF
clone_size: many; j_call: TRBJ2-5; v_call: TRBV3-1; d_call: TRBD2; cdr3_nt: TGTGCCAGCAGGACTTTAGCGGGAGAGGAGACCCAGTACTTC; cdr3_aa: CASRTLAGEETQYF
clone_size: many; j_call: TRBJ2-7; v_call: TRBV6-2/TRBV6-3; d_call: NA; cdr3_nt: TGTGCCAGCAGATTCTGGACAGACTACGAGCAGTACTTC; cdr3_aa: CASRFWTDYEQYF
clone_size: many; j_call: TRBJ2-5; v_call: TRBV2; d_call: NA; cdr3_nt: TGTGCCAGCAGCCGGTCGGGCGGGATGGAGACCCAGTACTTC; cdr3_aa: CASSRSGGMETQYF
clone_size: many; j_call: TRBJ2-7; v_call: TRBV7-8; d_call: NA; cdr3_nt: TGTGCCAGCAGCTCTGGCTTCCCCTCCTACGAGCAGTACTTC; cdr3_aa: CASSSGFPSYEQYF
clone_size: NA; j_call: TRBJ2-3; v_call: TRBV6-2/TRBV6-3; d_call: NA; cdr3_nt: TGTGCCAGCAGGGGACAAATCACAGATACGCAGTATTTT; cdr3_aa: CASRGQITDTQYF
clone_size: many; j_call: TRBJ2-7; v_call: TRBV6-1; d_call: NA; cdr3_nt: TGTGCCAGCACCAGGGGGTGGACGGGGGGCTACGAGCAGTACTTC; cdr3_aa: CASTRGWTGGYEQYF
clone_size: many; j_call: TRBJ2-3; v_call: TRBV20-1; d_call: NA; cdr3_nt: TGCAGTGTTTCGGGACGGATGACCCTGGGTACGCAGTATTTT; cdr3_aa: CSVSGRMTLGTQYF
clone_size: NA; j_call: TRBJ2-5; v_call: TRBV5-1; d_call: TRBD2; cdr3_nt: TGCGCCAGCAGCACCGACCTAGCGGGAGGAGATGAGACCCAGTACTTC; cdr3_aa: CASSTDLAGGDETQYF
clone_size: NA; j_call: TRBJ1-6; v_call: TRBV7-2; d_call: NA; cdr3_nt: TGTGCCAGCAGCTTAAATTCCGGGACAAACCCTTATAATTCACCCCTCCACTTT; cdr3_aa: CASSLNSGTNPYNSPLHF
clone_size: many; j_call: TRBJ2-3; v_call: TRBV28; d_call: TRBD2; cdr3_nt: TGTGCCAGCAGTCAGGGACTAGCGGCGGCTACCGTAGATACGCAGTATTTT; cdr3_aa: CASSQGLAAATVDTQYF
clone_size: many; j_call: TRBJ2-7; v_call: TRBV4-1; d_call: TRBD2; cdr3_nt: TGCGCCAGCAGCCAAGCCGGGAGGGTTGCCTACGAGCAGTACTTC; cdr3_aa: CASSQAGRVAYEQYF
clone_size: NA; j_call: TRBJ1-6; v_call: TRBV28; d_call: TRBD1; cdr3_nt: TGTGCCAGCAGGCCTACAGGGGACTCACCCCTCCACTTT; cdr3_aa: CASRPTGDSPLHF